A few counts support the clone carrying this TCR beta chain. What it binds is not known. This sample is drawn from a study of identical twins. General study findings and limits: Insertions ran lower in abundant cord blood beta clonotypes, though not in memory repertoires. Within monozygotic twins, out-of-frame TCR alpha sharing was underestimated by the models.

Template switching introduced a universal primer site, and the cDNA bore unique molecular identifiers. TCRdb independently ran MiXCR on the 5' RACE reads; one entry per CDR3 protein. The repertoire consists of more than 650,000 distinct CDR3 sequences, with 6.1% occurring once and the leading ten covering roughly 1.8%. In every case, the donor was a healthy Caucasian. This receptor was identified in a man aged 18 to 35 in good health. Sequencing was done on a sample of naive T cells sorted from blood.

CDR3 amino acids: CASMGARNTGELFF. CDR3 coding DNA: TGTGCCAGCATGGGGGCAAGGAACACCGGGGAGCTGTTTTTT. J is TRBJ2-2 and V is TRBV12-3 or TRBV12-4; D possibly corresponds to TRBD1 (6 bases). Trimming removed 7 bases at V and 1 base at J, with 10 bases between. This CDR3 is built from 14 residues.